The present entry profiles one T cell receptor (beta chain) with its context. Its ends do not fully match the called genes, so a read error is possible. This record comes from a study of T cell responses to AZD1222 COVID-19 vaccine. The CDR3 totals 13 residues. Germline assignment: CDR1 LGHDT and CDR2 YNNKEL (reference sequence). Data came from immunoSEQ multiplex PCR; TCRdb stores just in-frame clones and leaves some out. Found here are approximately 82,000 clones, roughly 90% of them singletons; the top ten hold 3.1%. This TCR came from an adult who received the AZD1222 COVID-19 vaccine. The starting material was peripheral blood, obtained 28 days after the second AZD1222 dose. This rearrangement joins TRBV3-1 (or the pseudogene TRBV3-2) to TRBJ1-1; D is possibly TRBD1 (6 bases). The CDR3 coding sequence is TGTGCCAGCAGGCAAGCAGGGGAGGCTGAAGCTTTCTTT. This gives the protein CASRQAGEAEAFF.